This TCR beta chain was identified in a study of blood T cell repertoires in COVID-19. Across the whole study: Italy, Spain and the United States were the sources of the convalescent and acute COVID-19 samples. In each case, the material was cDNA or gDNA derived from T cells, B-cell-depleted T cells, or PBMCs.

Remarks on this clone: The same CDR3 is also encoded by other DNA sequences in this sample.

The CDR3 runs to 14 residues. The V segment lost 3 bases and the J segment 4 bases; nucleotides outside the gene matches: 5. Germline CDR1 is SGDLS and CDR2 is YYNGEE. The protocol was immunoSEQ multiplex PCR, while the TCRdb copy is restricted to in-frame clones and leaves out a portion. The data contain about 98,000 clones, around 85% of them singletons. The chain employs TRBV9 and TRBJ1-2; 8 bases fit TRBD1. The source of this sequence is a woman of 80 years or more with acute or convalescent COVID-19. The source material was peripheral blood. This CDR3 reads CASSASGQAYGYTF. As DNA, the CDR3 is TGTGCCAGCAGCGCGTCGGGACAGGCCTATGGCTACACCTTC.